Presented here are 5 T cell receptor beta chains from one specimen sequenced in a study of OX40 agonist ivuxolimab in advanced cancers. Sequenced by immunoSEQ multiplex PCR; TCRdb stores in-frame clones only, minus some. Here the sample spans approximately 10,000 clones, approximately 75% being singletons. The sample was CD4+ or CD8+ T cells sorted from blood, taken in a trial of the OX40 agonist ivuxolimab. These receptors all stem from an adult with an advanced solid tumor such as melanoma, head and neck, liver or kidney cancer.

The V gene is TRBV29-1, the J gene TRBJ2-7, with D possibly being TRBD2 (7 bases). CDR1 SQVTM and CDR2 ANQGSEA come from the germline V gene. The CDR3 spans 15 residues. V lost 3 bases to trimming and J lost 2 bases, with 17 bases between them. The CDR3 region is CSVDEGIGGPYEQYF. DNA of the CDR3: TGCAGCGTTGACGAAGGGATCGGGGGGCCCTACGAGCAGTACTTC.

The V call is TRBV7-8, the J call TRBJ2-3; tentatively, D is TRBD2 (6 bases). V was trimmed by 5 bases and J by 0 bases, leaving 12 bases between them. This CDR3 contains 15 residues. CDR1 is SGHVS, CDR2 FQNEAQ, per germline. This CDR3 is CASSPWTMSTDTQYF. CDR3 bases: TGTGCCAGCAGCCCTTGGACTATGAGCACAGATACGCAGTATTTT.

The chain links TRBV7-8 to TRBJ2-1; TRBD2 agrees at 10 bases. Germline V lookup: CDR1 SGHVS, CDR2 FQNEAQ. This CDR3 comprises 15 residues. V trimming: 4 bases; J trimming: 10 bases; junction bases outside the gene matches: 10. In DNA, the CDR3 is TGTGCCAGCAGCTCCTCCCCTAGCGGGGGAGGCGAGCAGTTCTTC. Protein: CASSSSPSGGGEQFF. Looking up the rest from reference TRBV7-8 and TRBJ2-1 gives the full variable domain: GAGVSQSPRYKVAKRGQDVALRCDPISGHVSLFWYQQALGQGPEFLTYFQNEAQLDKSGLPSDRFFAERPEGSVSTLKIQRTQQEDSAVYLCASSSSPSGGGEQFFGPGTRLTVL.

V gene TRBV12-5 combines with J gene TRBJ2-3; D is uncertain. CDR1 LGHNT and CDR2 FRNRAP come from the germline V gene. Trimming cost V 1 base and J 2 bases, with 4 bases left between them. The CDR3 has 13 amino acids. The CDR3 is CASGLASTDTQYF. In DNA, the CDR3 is TGTGCTAGTGGTTTGGCGTCCACAGATACGCAGTATTTT.

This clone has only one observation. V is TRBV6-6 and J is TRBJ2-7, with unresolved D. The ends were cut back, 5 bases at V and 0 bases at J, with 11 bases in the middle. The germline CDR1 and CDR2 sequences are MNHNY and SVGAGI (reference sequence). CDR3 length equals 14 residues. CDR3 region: CASSSPHSSYEQYF. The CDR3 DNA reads TGTGCCAGCAGTAGCCCCCATAGCTCCTACGAGCAGTACTTC.